This record covers a single TCR beta chain. Its antigen is as yet unknown. This sample was taken from a study of STAT5B mutations in CD4+ large granular lymphocyte leukemia. Study outcomes and limitations: Without HLA matching, higher CD4+ than CD8+ T-LGLL clonality could reflect small sample size. 8/27 top patient clones versus 2/35 control clones were TRBV06-family. About 25% of private leukemic clonotypes occurred rarely in other patients' non-leukemic repertoires.

Method: immunoSEQ multiplex PCR; TCRdb's copy keeps in-frame clones and lacks some. The repertoire has some 40,000 clones, 86% of them found once; the top ten carry about 3%. This CDR3 has 12 amino acids. Germline V gene lookup returns CDR1 SQVTM and CDR2 ANQGSEA. Trimming took 5 bases from V and 5 from J, leaving 12 bases between them. The chain links TRBV29-1 to TRBJ2-5, with no clear D. The sample was CD4+ T cells from blood buffy coats. This receptor was taken from a human donor in good health. This chain's CDR3 is CSVLGNFETQYF. CDR3 bases: TGCAGCGTTTTAGGGAACTTTGAGACCCAGTACTTC.